The rows below give T cell receptor beta chains drawn from one sample of a study of T cell responses to AZD1222 COVID-19 vaccine. Clones were read by immunoSEQ multiplex PCR, and TCRdb kept only the in-frame ones, dropping some. This sample has about 180,000 clones, with around nine tenths found just once. The source material was peripheral blood, sampled on day 0 of AZD1222 vaccination. Receptors originate from an adult in good health. Both conserved end residues are part of each CDR3. D genes are given only for firm matches. The size field is filled for only some rows; it gives once, few, many or a size class.

v_gene	abundance	d_gene	j_gene	CDR3aa	CDR3nt
TRBV2	NA	TRBD2	TRBJ2-7	CASSDSGRGSYEQYF	TGTGCCAGCAGTGATAGCGGGAGGGGGTCGTACGAGCAGTACTTC
TRBV5-6	NA	TRBD1	TRBJ1-5	CASSPTGGGQPQHF	TGTGCCAGCAGTCCGACAGGGGGCGGTCAGCCCCAGCATTTT
TRBV9	NA	NA	TRBJ1-6	CASSPRGNNSPLHF	TGTGCCAGCAGCCCCCGGGGCAATAATTCACCCCTCCACTTT
TRBV5-4	NA	TRBD2	TRBJ2-7	CASSPGTSGTYEQYF	TGTGCCAGCAGCCCCGGGACTAGCGGGACCTACGAGCAGTACTTC
TRBV6-5	NA	TRBD1	TRBJ1-5	CASSSGQGGGQPQHF	TGTGCCAGCAGTTCGGGACAGGGTGGGGGTCAGCCCCAGCATTTT
TRBV28	NA	NA	TRBJ1-5	CATRTVQRQPQHF	TGTGCCACCCGGACCGTCCAGCGTCAGCCCCAGCATTTT
TRBV7-3	NA	NA	TRBJ2-2	CASSSNNGELFF	TGTGCCAGCAGCTCAAACAACGGGGAGCTGTTTTTT
TRBV28	few	NA	TRBJ1-5	CVTRRGGRIGQPQHF	TGTGTTACTCGGCGGGGGGGGCGCATTGGTCAGCCCCAGCATTTT
TRBV18	NA	TRBD1	TRBJ2-7	CASSPLTGAEQYF	TGTGCCAGCTCACCACTAACAGGGGCCGAGCAGTACTTC
TRBV5-4	NA	TRBD1	TRBJ1-2	CASTQDRENYGYTF	TGTGCCAGCACCCAGGACAGGGAAAACTATGGCTACACCTTC
TRBV7-8	NA	TRBD1	TRBJ1-1	CASSPDRGRYTEAFF	TGTGCCAGCAGCCCCGACAGGGGGCGTTACACTGAAGCTTTCTTT
TRBV5-5	NA	TRBD1	TRBJ1-2	CASSLHRGSYGYTF	TGTGCCAGCAGCTTGCACAGGGGTTCCTATGGCTACACCTTC
TRBV7-9	NA	TRBD2	TRBJ2-1	CASSPLAGEYNEQFF	TGTGCCAGCAGCCCTCTAGCGGGAGAGTACAATGAGCAGTTCTTC
TRBV6-6	NA	TRBD2	TRBJ2-1	CASSRGVARLGTSGSDEQFF	TGTGCCAGCAGTCGGGGGGTCGCCAGGCTAGGGACTAGCGGGAGCGATGAGCAGTTCTTC
TRBV10-2	few	NA	TRBJ2-3	CASSARPRHGDTQYF	TGCGCCAGCAGTGCTCGACCGCGCCATGGAGATACGCAGTATTTT
TRBV5-1	NA	NA	TRBJ2-1	CASSLVQGPDNEQFF	TGCGCCAGCAGCTTGGTACAGGGCCCCGACAATGAGCAGTTCTTC
TRBV30	NA	NA	TRBJ2-1	CAWSSRWPEGFF	TGTGCCTGGAGCTCCCGGTGGCCAGAGGGGTTCTTC
TRBV9	once	TRBD2	TRBJ2-1	CASSGGSGSYYNEQFF	TGTGCCAGCAGCGGGGGGAGCGGGAGTTATTACAATGAGCAGTTCTTC
TRBV7-2	NA	NA	TRBJ2-5	CASSQGYQETQYF	TGTGCCAGCAGCCAGGGGTACCAAGAGACCCAGTACTTC
TRBV30	NA	NA	TRBJ1-6	CAWRTPPPFPHSPLHF	TGTGCCTGGAGAACCCCGCCACCTTTCCCTCATTCACCCCTCCACTTT
TRBV18	NA	TRBD1	TRBJ2-5	CASSPTGQGETQYF	TGTGCCAGCTCACCCACGGGACAGGGAGAGACCCAGTACTTC
TRBV18	NA	NA	TRBJ1-1	CASSLDGSRFMNTEAFF	TGTGCCAGCTCACTGGACGGAAGCCGATTTATGAACACTGAAGCTTTCTTT
TRBV19	NA	NA	TRBJ2-3	CASSSTGGTDTQYF	TGTGCCAGTAGTAGTACGGGAGGCACAGATACGCAGTATTTT
TRBV5-1	NA	NA	TRBJ1-3	CASSLEDTIYF	TGCGCCAGCAGCTTGGAGGACACCATATATTTT
TRBV6-5	NA	NA	TRBJ1-1	CASSYSSDILTEAFF	TGTGCCAGCAGTTACTCGAGTGACATACTCACTGAAGCTTTCTTT
TRBV6-2/TRBV6-3	NA	NA	TRBJ1-1	CASSYPPSLGIEAFF	TGTGCCAGCAGTTACCCCCCCTCTCTAGGAATTGAAGCTTTCTTT
TRBV9	NA	NA	TRBJ2-1	CASSVEGRVAGEQFF	TGTGCCAGCAGCGTAGAGGGCAGGGTCGCAGGTGAGCAGTTCTTC
TRBV7-3	once	NA	TRBJ1-2	CASSLNGGLDGYTF	TGTGCCAGCAGCTTAAATGGGGGCCTGGATGGCTACACCTTC
TRBV15	NA	NA	TRBJ1-2	CATSVGTSINYGYTF	TGTGCCACCAGCGTTGGGACATCGATTAACTATGGCTACACCTTC
TRBV2	NA	TRBD2	TRBJ2-1	CASSEAGLAGPEQFF	TGTGCCAGCAGTGAAGCGGGACTAGCGGGACCTGAGCAGTTCTTC
TRBV9	NA	NA	TRBJ2-5	CASSVLGTQGTQYF	TGTGCCAGCAGCGTCCTAGGGACGCAGGGGACCCAGTACTTC
TRBV5-5	NA	TRBD1	TRBJ1-5	CASSLGLGTGDQPQHF	TGTGCCAGCAGCTTGGGGCTCGGGACAGGGGATCAGCCCCAGCATTTT
TRBV10-3	NA	TRBD2	TRBJ2-7	CAISDPTSVNYEQYF	TGTGCCATCAGTGACCCGACTAGCGTAAACTACGAGCAGTACTTC
TRBV2	NA	NA	TRBJ2-2	CASSSSTNGELFF	TGTGCCAGCAGTTCTAGCACCAACGGGGAGCTGTTTTTT
TRBV6-1	once	NA	TRBJ2-5	CASSESGPGETQYF	TGTGCCAGCAGTGAATCTGGACCGGGGGAGACCCAGTACTTC
TRBV18	NA	TRBD1	TRBJ1-1	CASSPPRGPGDVRAFF	TGTGCCAGCTCACCTCCGAGGGGGCCGGGAGACGTCAGAGCTTTCTTT
TRBV7-8	NA	NA	TRBJ1-5	CASSLETGGDQPQHF	TGTGCCAGCAGCTTAGAGACAGGTGGAGATCAGCCCCAGCATTTT
TRBV7-3	NA	NA	TRBJ2-2	CASSLTSTTGELFF	TGTGCCAGCAGCTTAACCTCTACCACCGGGGAGCTGTTTTTT
TRBV28	NA	NA	TRBJ2-1	CASSFGRTLEDEQFF	TGTGCCAGCAGTTTTGGACGGACCTTGGAGGATGAGCAGTTCTTC
TRBV7-8	NA	TRBD1	TRBJ1-3	CASSSDRAGNTIYF	TGTGCCAGCAGCTCCGACAGGGCTGGAAACACCATATATTTT
TRBV2	NA	NA	TRBJ1-6	CASEFGGNGSPLHF	TGTGCCAGTGAATTCGGGGGCAATGGTTCACCCCTCCACTTT
TRBV11-3	NA	TRBD1	TRBJ2-7	CASSPKDRANEQYF	TGTGCCAGCAGCCCGAAGGACAGGGCCAACGAGCAGTACTTC
TRBV7-9	NA	NA	TRBJ2-7	CASSSPRRGGSRGEQYF	TGTGCCAGCAGCTCCCCTAGGAGGGGCGGATCGAGAGGAGAGCAGTACTTC
TRBV7-2	NA	TRBD1	TRBJ1-5	CASILISGTGNQPQHF	TGTGCCAGCATCCTAATATCCGGGACAGGGAATCAGCCCCAGCATTTT
TRBV6-5	NA	NA	TRBJ2-1	CASSRLNEQFF	TGTGCCAGCAGTCGACTCAATGAGCAGTTCTTC
TRBV30	NA	TRBD2	TRBJ2-7	CAWTSGSPYEQYF	TGTGCCTGGACTAGCGGGAGCCCCTACGAGCAGTACTTC
TRBV28	NA	NA	TRBJ1-3	CASSLYTFRSQGSSGNTIYF	TGTGCCAGCAGCCTATATACTTTCAGATCACAGGGTAGCTCTGGAAACACCATATATTTT
TRBV6-5	NA	TRBD1	TRBJ1-5	CASSWTGSDQPQHF	TGTGCCAGCAGTTGGACAGGGTCTGATCAGCCCCAGCATTTT
TRBV28	once	NA	TRBJ1-3	CASMAGQLRNTIYF	TGTGCCAGCATGGCCGGGCAATTACGAAACACCATATATTTT